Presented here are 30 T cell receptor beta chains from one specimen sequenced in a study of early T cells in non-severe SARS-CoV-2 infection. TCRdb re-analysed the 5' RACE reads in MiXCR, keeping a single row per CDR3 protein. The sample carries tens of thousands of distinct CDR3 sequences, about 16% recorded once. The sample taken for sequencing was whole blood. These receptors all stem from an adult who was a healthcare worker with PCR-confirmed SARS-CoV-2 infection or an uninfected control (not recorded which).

The chain's CDR3 is CASSPHRGSTDTQYF. DNA of the CDR3: TGTGCCAGCAGTCCCCACAGGGGTAGCACAGATACGCAGTATTTT. The chain links TRBV28 to TRBJ2-3, with 7 nucleotides matching TRBD1. Per germline, CDR1 MDHEN and CDR2 SYDVKM. The ends lost 5 bases at V and 0 bases at J; junction bases unmatched: 5. This CDR3 spans 15 amino acids.

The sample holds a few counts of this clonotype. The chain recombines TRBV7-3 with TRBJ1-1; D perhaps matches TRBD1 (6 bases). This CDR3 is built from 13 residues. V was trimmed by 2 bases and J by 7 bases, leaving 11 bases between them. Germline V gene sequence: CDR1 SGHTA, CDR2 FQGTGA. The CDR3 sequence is CASSLSGRGEAFF. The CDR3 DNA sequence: TGTGCCAGCAGCTTATCAGGCAGGGGTGAAGCTTTCTTT. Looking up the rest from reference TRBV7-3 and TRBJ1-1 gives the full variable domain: GAGVSQTPSNKVTEKGKYVELRCDPISGHTALYWYRQSLGQGPEFLIYFQGTGAADDSGLPNDRFFAVRPEGSVSTLKIQRTERGDSAVYLCASSLSGRGEAFFGQGTRLTVV.

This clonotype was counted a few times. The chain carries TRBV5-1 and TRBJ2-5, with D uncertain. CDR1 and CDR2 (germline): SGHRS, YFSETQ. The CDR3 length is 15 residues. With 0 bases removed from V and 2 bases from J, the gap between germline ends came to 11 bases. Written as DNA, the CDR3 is TGCGCCAGCAGCTTGGCCGACTGGGGTCAAGAGACCCAGTACTTC. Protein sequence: CASSLADWGQETQYF.

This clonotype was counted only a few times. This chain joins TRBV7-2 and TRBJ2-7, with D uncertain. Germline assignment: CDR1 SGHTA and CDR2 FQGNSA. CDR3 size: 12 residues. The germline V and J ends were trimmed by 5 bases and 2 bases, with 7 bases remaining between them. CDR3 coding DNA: TGTGCCAGCAGCCCACGGGCCTACGAGCAGTACTTC. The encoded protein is CASSPRAYEQYF.

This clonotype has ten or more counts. The CDR3 spells CASSSGTGFEKLFF. CDR3 in DNA: TGTGCCAGCAGCTCCGGGACAGGCTTCGAAAAACTGTTTTTT. This sequence joins TRBV7-8 and TRBJ1-4; 8 nucleotides line up with TRBD1. V was clipped by 4 bases and J by 8 bases; unmatched bases: 6. CDR3 length equals 14 residues. CDR1 is SGHVS and CDR2 is FQNEAQ in the germline V gene.

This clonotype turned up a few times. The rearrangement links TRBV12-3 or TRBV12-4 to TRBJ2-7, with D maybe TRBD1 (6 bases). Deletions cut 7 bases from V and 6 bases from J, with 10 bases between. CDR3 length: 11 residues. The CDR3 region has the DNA TGTGCCAGCACAGGGGCGACCGAGCAGTACTTC. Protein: CASTGATEQYF.

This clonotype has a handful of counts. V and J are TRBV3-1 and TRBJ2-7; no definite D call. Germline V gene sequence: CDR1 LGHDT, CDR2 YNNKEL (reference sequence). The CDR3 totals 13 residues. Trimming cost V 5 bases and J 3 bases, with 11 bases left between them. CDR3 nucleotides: TGTGCCAGCAGCTTAGGCCGCCTCTACGAGCAGTACTTC. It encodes CASSLGRLYEQYF.

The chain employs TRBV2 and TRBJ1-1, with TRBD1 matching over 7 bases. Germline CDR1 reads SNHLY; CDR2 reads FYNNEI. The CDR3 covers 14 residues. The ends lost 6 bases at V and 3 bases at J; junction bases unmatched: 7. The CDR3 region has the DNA TGTGCCAGCAGGGGGGGACAGTTGGACACTGAAGCTTTCTTT. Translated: CASRGGQLDTEAFF.

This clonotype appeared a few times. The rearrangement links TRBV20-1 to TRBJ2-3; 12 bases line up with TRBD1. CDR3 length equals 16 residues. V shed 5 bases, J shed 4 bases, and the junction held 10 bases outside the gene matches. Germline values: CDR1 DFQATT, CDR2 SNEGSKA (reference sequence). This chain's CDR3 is CSALIRDRGLSDTQYF. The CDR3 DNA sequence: TGCAGTGCTTTAATCAGGGACAGGGGGCTTTCAGATACGCAGTATTTT.

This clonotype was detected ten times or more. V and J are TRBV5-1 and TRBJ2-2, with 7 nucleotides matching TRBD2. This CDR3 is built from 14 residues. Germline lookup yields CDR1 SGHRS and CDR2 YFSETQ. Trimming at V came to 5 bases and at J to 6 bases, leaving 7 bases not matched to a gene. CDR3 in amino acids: CASSQSGLAGELFF. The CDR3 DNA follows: TGCGCCAGCAGTCAATCCGGACTAGCCGGGGAGCTGTTTTTT.

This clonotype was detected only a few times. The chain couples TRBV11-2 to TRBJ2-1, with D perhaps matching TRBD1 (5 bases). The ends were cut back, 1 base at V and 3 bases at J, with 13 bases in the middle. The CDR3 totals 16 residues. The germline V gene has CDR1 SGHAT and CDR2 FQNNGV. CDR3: CASSLGGQEIYNEQFF. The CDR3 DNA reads TGTGCCAGCAGCTTAGGGGGCCAGGAGATCTACAATGAGCAGTTCTTC.

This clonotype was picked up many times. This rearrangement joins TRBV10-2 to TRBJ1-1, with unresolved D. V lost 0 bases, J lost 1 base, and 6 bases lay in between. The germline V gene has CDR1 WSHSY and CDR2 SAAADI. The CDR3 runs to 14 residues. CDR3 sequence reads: CASSESVRNTEAFF. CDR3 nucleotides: TGCGCCAGCAGTGAGTCAGTCAGGAACACTGAAGCTTTCTTT.

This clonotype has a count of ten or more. CDR3 region: CASSQSSGTNGYTF. The CDR3 DNA sequence: TGTGCCAGCAGCCAATCATCGGGGACCAATGGCTACACCTTC. V and J are TRBV16 and TRBJ1-2; TRBD1 is a possible D gene (5 bases). The germline V and J ends were trimmed by 0 bases and 6 bases, with 11 bases remaining between them. The CDR3 loop spans 14 amino acids. Germline V gene sequence: CDR1 KGHSY, CDR2 FQNENV.

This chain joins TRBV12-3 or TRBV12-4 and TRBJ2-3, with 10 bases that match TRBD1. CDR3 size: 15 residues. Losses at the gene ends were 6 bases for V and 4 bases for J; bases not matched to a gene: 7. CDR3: CASSPRTGGADTQYF. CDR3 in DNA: TGTGCCAGCAGCCCACGGACAGGGGGGGCAGATACGCAGTATTTT.

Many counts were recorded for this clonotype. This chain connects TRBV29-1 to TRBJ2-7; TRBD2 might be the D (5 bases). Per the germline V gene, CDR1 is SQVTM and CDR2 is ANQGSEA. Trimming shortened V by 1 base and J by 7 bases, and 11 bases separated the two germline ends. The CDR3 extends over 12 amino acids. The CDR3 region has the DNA TGCAGCGTTGAAGGGGGAGAGGGAGAGCAGTACTTC. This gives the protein CSVEGGEGEQYF.

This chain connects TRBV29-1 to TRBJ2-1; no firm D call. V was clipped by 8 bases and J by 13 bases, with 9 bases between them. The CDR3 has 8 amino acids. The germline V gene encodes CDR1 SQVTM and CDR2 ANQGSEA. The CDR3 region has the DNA TGCAGCTCGGGTCCCCAGTTCTTC. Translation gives CSSGPQFF.

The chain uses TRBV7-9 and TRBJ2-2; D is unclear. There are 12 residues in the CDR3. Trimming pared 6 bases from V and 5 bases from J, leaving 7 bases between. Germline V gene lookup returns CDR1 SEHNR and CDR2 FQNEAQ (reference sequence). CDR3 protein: CASRLRTGELFF. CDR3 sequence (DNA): TGTGCCAGCAGACTCAGGACCGGGGAGCTGTTTTTT.

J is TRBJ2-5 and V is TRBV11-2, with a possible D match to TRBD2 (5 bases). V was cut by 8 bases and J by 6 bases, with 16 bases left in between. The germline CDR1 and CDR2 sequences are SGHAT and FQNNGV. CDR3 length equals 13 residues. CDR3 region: CASGTSEGKTQYF. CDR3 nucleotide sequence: TGTGCCAGCGGTACTAGTGAAGGAAAGACCCAGTACTTC.

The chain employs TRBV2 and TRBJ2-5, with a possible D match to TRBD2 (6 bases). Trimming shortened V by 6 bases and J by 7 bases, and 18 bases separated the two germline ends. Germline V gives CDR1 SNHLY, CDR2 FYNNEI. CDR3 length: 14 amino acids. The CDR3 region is CASRVELAARTQYF. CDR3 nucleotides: TGTGCCAGCAGGGTAGAACTAGCCGCCCGGACCCAGTACTTC.

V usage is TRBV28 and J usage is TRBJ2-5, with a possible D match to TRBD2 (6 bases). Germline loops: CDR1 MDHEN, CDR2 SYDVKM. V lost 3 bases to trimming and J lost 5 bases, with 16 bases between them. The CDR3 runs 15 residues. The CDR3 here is CASSFNWGELETQYF. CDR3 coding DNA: TGTGCCAGCAGTTTCAATTGGGGGGAGCTGGAGACCCAGTACTTC. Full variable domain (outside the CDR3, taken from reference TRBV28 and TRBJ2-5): DVKVTQSSRYLVKRTGEKVFLECVQDMDHENMFWYRQDPGLGLRLIYFSYDVKMKEKGDIPEGYSVSREKKERFSLILESASTNQTSMYLCASSFNWGELETQYFGPGTRLLVL.

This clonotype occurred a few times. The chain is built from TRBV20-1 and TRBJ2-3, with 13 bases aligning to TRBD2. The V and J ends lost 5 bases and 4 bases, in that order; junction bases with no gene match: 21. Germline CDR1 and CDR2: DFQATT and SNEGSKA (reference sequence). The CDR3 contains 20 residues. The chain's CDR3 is CSALEILAGGPSNRADTQYF. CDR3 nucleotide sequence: TGCAGTGCTCTCGAAATACTAGCGGGGGGGCCCTCTAATCGTGCAGATACGCAGTATTTT.

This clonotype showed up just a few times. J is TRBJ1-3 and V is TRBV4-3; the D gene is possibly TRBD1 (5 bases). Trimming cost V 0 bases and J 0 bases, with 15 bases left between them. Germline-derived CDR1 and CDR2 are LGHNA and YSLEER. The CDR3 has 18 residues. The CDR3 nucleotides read TGCGCCAGCAGCCAAGACGTTCGGGACTTCTCCTCTGGAAACACCATATATTTT. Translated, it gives CASSQDVRDFSSGNTIYF.

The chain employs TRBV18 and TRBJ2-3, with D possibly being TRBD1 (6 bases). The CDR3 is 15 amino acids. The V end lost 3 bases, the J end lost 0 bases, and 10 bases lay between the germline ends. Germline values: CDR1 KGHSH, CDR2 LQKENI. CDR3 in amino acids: CASSPGQLSTDTQYF. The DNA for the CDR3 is TGTGCCAGCTCACCCGGACAGCTAAGCACAGATACGCAGTATTTT.

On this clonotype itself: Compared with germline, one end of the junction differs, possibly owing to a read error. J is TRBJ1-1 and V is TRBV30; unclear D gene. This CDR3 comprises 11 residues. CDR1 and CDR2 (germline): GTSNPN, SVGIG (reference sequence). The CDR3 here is CAWSVNAEAFF. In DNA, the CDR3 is TGTGCCTGGAGTGTGAACGCTGAAGCTTTCTTT.

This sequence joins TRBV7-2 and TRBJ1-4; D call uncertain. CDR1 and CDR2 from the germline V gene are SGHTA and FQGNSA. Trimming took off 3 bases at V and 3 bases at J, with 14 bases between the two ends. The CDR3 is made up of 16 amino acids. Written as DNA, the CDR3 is TGTGCCAGCAGCTTGGGTCCACTCTCGGCTAATGAAAAACTGTTTTTT. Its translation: CASSLGPLSANEKLFF.

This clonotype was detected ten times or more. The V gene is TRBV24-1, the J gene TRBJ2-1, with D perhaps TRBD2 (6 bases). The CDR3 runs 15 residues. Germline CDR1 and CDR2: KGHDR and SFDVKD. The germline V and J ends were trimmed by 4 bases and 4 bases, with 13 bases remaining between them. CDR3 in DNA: TGTGCCACCAGTGACCACAGGAGGGGTTACAATGAGCAGTTCTTC. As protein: CATSDHRRGYNEQFF.

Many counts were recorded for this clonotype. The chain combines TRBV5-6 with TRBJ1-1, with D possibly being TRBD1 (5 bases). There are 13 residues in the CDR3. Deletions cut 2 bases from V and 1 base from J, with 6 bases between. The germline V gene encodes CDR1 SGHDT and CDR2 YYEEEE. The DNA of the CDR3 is TGTGCCAGCAGCTTCAGGGAGAACACTGAAGCTTTCTTT. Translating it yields CASSFRENTEAFF.

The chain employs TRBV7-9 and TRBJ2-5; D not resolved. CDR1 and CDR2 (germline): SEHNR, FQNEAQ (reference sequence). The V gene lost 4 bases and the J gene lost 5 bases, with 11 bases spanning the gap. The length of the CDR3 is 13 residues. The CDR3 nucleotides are TGTGCCAGCAGCTCCTCCCCGGACGAGACCCAGTACTTC. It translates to CASSSSPDETQYF.

CDR3 bases: TGTGCCAGCAGCGCCGGGGAGCTGTTTTTT. Amino acid sequence: CASSAGELFF. V is TRBV6-6 and J is TRBJ2-2, with D unclear. This CDR3 comprises 10 residues. Germline V lookup: CDR1 MNHNY, CDR2 SVGAGI (reference sequence). Trimming pared 6 bases from V and 6 bases from J, leaving 2 bases between.

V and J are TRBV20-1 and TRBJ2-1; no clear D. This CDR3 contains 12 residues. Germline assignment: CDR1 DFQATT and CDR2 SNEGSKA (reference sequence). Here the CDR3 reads CLWLSSYNEQFF. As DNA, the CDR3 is TGCCTGTGGCTGAGCTCCTACAATGAGCAGTTCTTC.